This T cell receptor beta chain was identified during a study of T cell changes during pregnancy in multiple sclerosis. Libraries were prepared by immunoSEQ multiplex PCR; TCRdb keeps only in-frame clonotypes and omits some of them. The table shows tens of thousands of clones, with 80% to 95% occurring only once. The CDR3 is made up of 14 amino acids. CDR1 and CDR2 (germline): GTSNPN, SVGIG (reference sequence). V gave up 5 bases and J gave up 3 bases; unmatched junction bases: 3. The TCR comes from a female donor with multiple sclerosis, enrolled in a pregnancy study. The material was peripheral blood, obtained in the third trimester of pregnancy. The V call is TRBV30, the J call TRBJ2-7, with TRBD2 identical over 14 bases. The CDR3 region has the DNA TGTGCCTGGGACGGACTAGCGGGAGGCTACGAGCAGTACTTC. Its protein is CAWDGLAGGYEQYF.